The sequence of this TCR beta chain was determined in a study of T cell responses to AZD1222 COVID-19 vaccine. Study-wide results and limits: Close to half of all spike-specific TCRs reportedly target regions of the variants that are unmutated.

V lost 8 bases, J lost 5 bases, and 9 bases lay in between. Germline-derived CDR1 and CDR2 are MNHEY and SVGAGI. CDR3 length: 11 amino acids. Libraries were prepared by immunoSEQ multiplex PCR; TCRdb keeps only in-frame clonotypes and omits some of them. The profile shows fewer than 90,000 clones, about 86% of them singletons. To note about this clone: What it recognizes is unknown.

The chain carries TRBV6-5 and TRBJ2-5, with D uncertain. The specimen comprised peripheral blood, sampled 28 days after the second AZD1222 dose. This receptor was identified in an adult who received the AZD1222 COVID-19 vaccine. The CDR3 bases are TGTGCCAGCGGGCCCGGGGAGACCCAGTACTTC. This gives the protein CASGPGETQYF.